This T cell receptor beta chain was captured in a study of tumor-infiltrating lymphocytes in localized non-small cell lung cancer. Study background: The cohort mixed smokers and never-smokers, several histologies, and some post-neoadjuvant-chemotherapy samples.

On this clone: Its antigen is unknown.

Profiling relied on immunoSEQ multiplex PCR, and the TCRdb table lists in-frame clones only, not all of them. The table includes approximately 15,000 clones, 65% to 85% detected once. Between the trimmed V and J ends, which lost 2 bases and 1 base, there was a span of 8 bases. Per germline, CDR1 MNHEY and CDR2 SMNVEV (reference sequence). The CDR3 covers 15 residues. Findings of the study overall: Higher tumor T cell infiltration than in uninvolved lung was supported by TCRbeta sequencing.

The receptor was derived from a human donor with non-small cell lung cancer. Specimen: uninvolved lung tissue not adjacent to the tumor. The rearrangement uses TRBV27 and TRBJ2-2, with D possibly matching TRBD1 (5 bases). As DNA, the CDR3 is TGTGCCAGCAGTTTAAGACAGATGAACACCGGGGAGCTGTTTTTT. This sequence encodes CASSLRQMNTGELFF.